This T cell receptor (beta chain) was found in a study of T cell responses to AZD1222 COVID-19 vaccine. On the study more broadly: Samples with a second dose at about 4 or about 12 weeks were pooled together.

The germline gives CDR1 GTSNPN, CDR2 SVGIG (reference sequence). The CDR3 totals 13 residues. V was trimmed by 6 bases and J by 1 base, leaving 13 bases between them. About this clone: The antigen is unknown.

Points from the study as a whole: Donors in the cohort were predominantly white British and more often female, and clonal diversity was possibly underestimated. Increased Spike-specific TCR breadth and depth were observed after two AZD1222 doses. The study sampled repertoires only after the peak T cell response.

Sequencing was performed with immunoSEQ multiplex PCR; in TCRdb, only in-frame clones are kept and a portion is missing. This sample has about 180,000 clones, with around nine tenths found just once. The receptor comes from an adult in good health. The material was peripheral blood, obtained on day 0 of AZD1222 vaccination. The V call is TRBV30, the J call TRBJ2-7; D unclear. CDR3: CACQPLRSYEQYF. The CDR3 region has the DNA TGTGCCTGCCAGCCCCTGAGGTCCTACGAGCAGTACTTC.